Following are 10 T cell receptor beta chains from one sample sequenced in a study of CD8+ T cells in alopecia areata (dated by TCRdb to 2017 to 2018). Library prep was done by the immunoSEQ multiplex PCR assay. RNA was extracted from all samples and reverse transcribed into cDNA as template for TCR sequencing. Held by TCRdb, this immuneACCESS table contains in-frame sequences only and omits some clones. Under half of the omission traces to an unresolved V gene where checked; the cause of the rest is unknown. The sample table records about 7,400 clones; about 72% of these occur just once. Approximately 21% of the sample is taken by the ten largest. What the time point label conveys for this sample: baseline before oral tofacitinib. Lesional scalp punch biopsies and peripheral blood were obtained from alopecia areata patients. The material was skin, obtained at week 0. These receptors came from a human donor with alopecia areata.

This chain joins TRBV5-1 and TRBJ2-3; maybe TRBD1 (6 bases). Germline V gene lookup returns CDR1 SGHRS and CDR2 YFSETQ. This CDR3 spans 19 amino acids. Trimming removed 4 bases from V and 4 bases from J, with 28 bases in between. The CDR3 coding sequence is TGCGCCAGCAGCCTGCACATCTCTGTTGGCCAGGGGAGCCCAGATACGCAGTATTTT. Translation gives CASSLHISVGQGSPDTQYF.

This rearrangement joins TRBV30 to TRBJ2-3; D gene ambiguous. The ends were cut back, 1 base at V and 3 bases at J, with 11 bases in the middle. The CDR3 is made up of 14 amino acids. From germline, CDR1 is GTSNPN and CDR2 SVGIG (reference sequence). The CDR3 DNA reads as TGTGCCTGGAGTGGGACCTTGAGGACAGATACGCAGTATTTT. Translated, it gives CAWSGTLRTDTQYF.

This rearrangement joins TRBV7-9 to TRBJ2-1; 11 bases fit TRBD2. Looked up from germline, CDR1 is SEHNR and CDR2 is FQNEAQ (reference sequence). There are 18 residues in the CDR3. V gave up 3 bases and J gave up 1 base; unmatched junction bases: 8. The CDR3 DNA follows: TGTGCCAGCAGCTTTATAGCGGGGGGGCTAGGATCCTACAATGAGCAGTTCTTC. Its translation: CASSFIAGGLGSYNEQFF.

This clone showed up just once. CDR3 in DNA: TGTGCCAGCAGCGTTACAGGGCGGACTGAAGCTTTCTTT. Its protein product is CASSVTGRTEAFF. The chain recombines TRBV7-9 with TRBJ1-1; TRBD1 is a possible D gene (6 bases). V was trimmed by 5 bases and J by 5 bases, leaving 12 bases between them. CDR3 length: 13 amino acids. CDR1 and CDR2 from the germline V gene are SEHNR and FQNEAQ (reference sequence).

The J gene is TRBJ2-7, the V gene TRBV19, with TRBD1 matching 8 bases. The trim removed 3 bases at V and 1 base at J, leaving 5 bases unmatched. There are 15 residues in the CDR3. CDR1 and CDR2 from the germline V gene are LNHDA and SQIVND (reference sequence). CDR3 region: CASSMGQETSYEQYF. DNA for the CDR3: TGTGCCAGTAGTATGGGACAGGAGACTTCCTACGAGCAGTACTTC.

The V gene is TRBV9, the J gene TRBJ1-2; 8 bases map to TRBD1. The V and J ends lost 5 bases and 8 bases, in that order; junction bases with no gene match: 20. CDR1 SGDLS and CDR2 YYNGEE come from the germline V gene. This CDR3 contains 17 residues. The CDR3 bases are TGTGCCAGCAGTCCCGAAGGGACAGGTAGCGTAGCGAGGGGCTACACCTTC. Translation: CASSPEGTGSVARGYTF.

This clone appeared a single time. The chain links TRBV23-1 to TRBJ2-6; 7 bases match TRBD1. TRBV23-1 has ORF status, its function being uncertain. The junction had 10 bases not matched to a gene; V was cut back by 6 bases and J by 2 bases. The CDR3 consists of 17 residues. CDR3 protein: CASSPRQGRAGANVLTF. CDR3 coding DNA: TGCGCCAGCAGCCCAAGACAGGGCAGGGCTGGGGCCAACGTCCTGACTTTC.

V gene TRBV30 combines with J gene TRBJ2-7; D is undetermined. The CDR3 covers 13 residues. Trimming took 1 base from V and 6 from J, leaving 13 bases between them. From germline, CDR1 is GTSNPN and CDR2 SVGIG (reference sequence). The CDR3 here is CAWSDSPASEQYF. The CDR3 nucleotides read TGTGCCTGGAGTGACAGCCCGGCTAGCGAGCAGTACTTC.

The J gene is TRBJ1-1, the V gene TRBV6-5; a possible D gene is TRBD1 (5 bases). The length of the CDR3 is 15 residues. The ends were cut back, 5 bases at V and 1 base at J, with 14 bases in the middle. Germline values: CDR1 MNHEY, CDR2 SVGAGI. Written as DNA, the CDR3 is TGTGCCAGCAGTCCCCCAGGGACCTGGAACACTGAAGCTTTCTTT. Residues: CASSPPGTWNTEAFF.

This clone has more than one count but fewer than ten. V is TRBV27 and J is TRBJ2-7; TRBD2 aligns across 8 bases. The germline V gene encodes CDR1 MNHEY and CDR2 SMNVEV (reference sequence). The CDR3 runs 15 residues. Trimming took 5 bases from V and 5 from J; bases not matched to a gene: 11. The CDR3 DNA is TGTGCCAGCAGTAAACCCGGGACTAGTCGCGACGAGCAGTACTTC. This encodes CASSKPGTSRDEQYF.